This T cell receptor (beta chain) is from a study of regulatory T cells in long-lasting Graves disease. Time point of the sample: newly diagnosed GD, antithyroid drugs for less than 3 months. PBMC RNA served as the TCR library source. Trimming at V came to 2 bases and at J to 4 bases, leaving 2 bases not matched to a gene. Germline V gene lookup returns CDR1 SNHLY and CDR2 FYNNEI. The CDR3 has 14 residues. Arm-PCR of CDR3 regions and iRepertoire HTBI primers were the basis on which TCR beta libraries were built. TCRdb ran MiXCR on the multiplex PCR reads and lists one entry per CDR3 protein. The sample has about 220,000 distinct CDR3 sequences; roughly 18% are singletons. These records were also assigned to another study, of T cells in Graves' hyperthyroidism and ophthalmopathy. From that report: Clinical symptoms, serum thyroxine and TRAb, thyroid ultrasound and orbital computed tomography together formed the diagnostic basis.

The V call is TRBV2, the J call TRBJ2-3, with TRBD2 identical over 8 bases. The sequence came from a woman aged 30 to 39 with Graves disease. Sequenced here: peripheral blood mononuclear cells (PBMCs), sampled at new diagnosis, from a patient treated with antithyroid drugs. The CDR3 reads CASSELAGPDTQYF. The CDR3 DNA follows: TGTGCCAGCAGTGAACTAGCGGGCCCAGATACGCAGTATTTT.